This is a list of T cell receptor beta chains from one sample in a study of tissue T cells after allogeneic stem cell transplantation. Some clones are missing from TCRdb's copy, which holds only in-frame ones; the method was immunoSEQ multiplex PCR. Here the sample spans roughly 6,000 clones, around 65% being singletons. Sequencing used duodenum tissue, obtained at autopsy. The receptor set was obtained from a woman between 18 and 55 years old with breast cancer. CDR3s include the opening cysteine and the closing phenylalanine or tryptophan. The D gene is left open where the match is weak. Only some rows state a clone size, as once, few, many or a class for expanded clones.

D,size,V,J,CDR3,DNA
NA,medium-sized,TRBV25-1,TRBJ1-1,CASNVTGLRHTEAFF,TGTGCCAGCAACGTGACGGGACTCCGGCACACTGAAGCTTTCTTT
NA,few,TRBV6-6,TRBJ1-1,CASSPSNKGYTEAFF,TGTGCCAGCAGTCCGAGTAATAAGGGGTACACTGAAGCTTTCTTT
NA,NA,TRBV19,TRBJ1-1,CASRMHVNTEAFF,TGTGCCAGTAGAATGCATGTGAACACTGAAGCTTTCTTT
TRBD2,few,TRBV5-4,TRBJ2-7,CASSQGRGSYEQYF,TGTGCCAGCAGTCAAGGACGCGGGAGCTACGAGCAGTACTTC
TRBD1,NA,TRBV6-5,TRBJ2-1,CASRGTGVRNEQFF,TGTGCCAGCAGAGGGACAGGGGTTAGGAATGAGCAGTTCTTC
NA,NA,TRBV7-2,TRBJ2-7,CASSLAGGVGSTLAEQYF,TGTGCCAGCAGCTTAGCCGGGGGCGTGGGCAGCACATTGGCCGAGCAGTACTTC
TRBD1,NA,TRBV7-2,TRBJ1-5,CASSPGTVQPQHF,TGTGCCAGCAGCCCCGGGACAGTTCAGCCCCAGCATTTT
NA,NA,TRBV27,TRBJ2-1,CASIGTQTYEQFF,TGTGCCAGCATTGGGACTCAGACCTATGAGCAGTTCTTC
TRBD1,NA,TRBV4-1,TRBJ2-7,CASSLSITGQGTYEQYF,TGCGCCAGCAGCCTCTCGATAACGGGACAGGGGACCTACGAGCAGTACTTC
NA,NA,TRBV28,TRBJ2-7,CARLGEGFEQYF,TGTGCCAGACTAGGTGAGGGGTTCGAGCAGTACTTC
NA,NA,TRBV5-4,TRBJ2-2,CASSVAAGAGTGELFF,TGTGCCAGCAGCGTCGCGGCCGGAGCTGGGACCGGGGAGCTGTTTTTT
NA,NA,TRBV19,TRBJ2-2,CASLPEYELFF,TGTGCCAGTCTACCCGAGTACGAGCTGTTTTTT
NA,few,TRBV6-6,TRBJ2-7,CASRGGSYEQYF,TGTGCCAGCAGGGGTGGCTCCTACGAGCAGTACTTC
NA,once,TRBV5-1,TRBJ1-4,CASSLGGSNNEKLFF,TGCGCCAGCAGCTTGGGAGGGTCGAATAATGAAAAACTGTTTTTT
TRBD2,once,TRBV6-2/TRBV6-3,TRBJ2-5,CASSYSSGGAEETQYF,TGTGCCAGCAGTTACAGTAGCGGGGGGGCCGAAGAGACCCAGTACTTC
NA,few,TRBV7-2,TRBJ2-2,CASRFSRNTGELFF,TGTGCCAGCAGATTCAGCCGGAACACCGGGGAGCTGTTTTTT
NA,NA,TRBV5-1,TRBJ2-7,CASSPVLTSYEQYF,TGCGCCAGCAGCCCAGTTCTTACCTCCTACGAGCAGTACTTC
NA,NA,TRBV30,TRBJ1-2,CAHRDYGYTF,TGTGCCCACAGGGACTATGGCTACACCTTC
TRBD2,NA,TRBV7-2,TRBJ2-1,CASNRLAGAYNEQFF,TGTGCCAGCAACCGACTAGCGGGGGCCTACAATGAGCAGTTCTTC
NA,NA,TRBV5-4,TRBJ1-1,CASSSRGGTTEAFF,TGTGCCAGCAGCTCAAGAGGAGGAACCACTGAAGCTTTCTTT
TRBD2,NA,TRBV6-2/TRBV6-3,TRBJ2-5,CASSPGTSAGETQYF,TGTGCCAGCAGTCCGGGGACTAGCGCGGGGGAGACCCAGTACTTC
NA,NA,TRBV4-3,TRBJ1-1,CASSQDLGQEAFF,TGCGCCAGCAGCCAAGATCTGGGACAAGAAGCTTTCTTT
NA,NA,TRBV6-6,TRBJ2-7,CASSFRLGGVYEQYF,TGTGCCAGCAGTTTCCGTTTAGGGGGGGTCTACGAGCAGTACTTC
NA,NA,TRBV5-4,TRBJ2-5,CASSSALEGGETQYF,TGTGCCAGCAGCTCAGCCTTGGAGGGCGGAGAGACCCAGTACTTC
NA,NA,TRBV11-2,TRBJ1-3,CASSLQDGFGVSGNTIYF,TGTGCCAGCAGCTTACAGGACGGCTTCGGGGTCTCTGGAAACACCATATATTTT
TRBD2,NA,TRBV29-1,TRBJ2-1,CSVEDPDGTTYNEQFF,TGCAGCGTTGAAGATCCGGACGGGACTACCTACAATGAGCAGTTCTTC
NA,NA,TRBV5-4,TRBJ2-7,CASSPTGRALPYEQYF,TGTGCCAGCAGCCCAACGGGCCGGGCGCTTCCCTACGAGCAGTACTTC
TRBD2,once,TRBV12-5,TRBJ2-7,CASGFGLGYEQYF,TGTGCTAGTGGTTTTGGACTAGGCTACGAGCAGTACTTC
TRBD1,NA,TRBV2,TRBJ2-1,CASRTQTKGGGNEQFF,TGTGCCAGCAGGACACAAACGAAAGGGGGCGGCAATGAGCAGTTCTTC
TRBD1,NA,TRBV2,TRBJ1-6,CASRDMTGGDSPLHF,TGTGCCAGCAGGGATATGACAGGGGGGGATTCACCCCTCCACTTT
NA,NA,TRBV28,TRBJ1-1,CASSFFGVNTEAFF,TGTGCCAGCAGTTTTTTTGGTGTGAACACTGAAGCTTTCTTT
NA,NA,TRBV6-2/TRBV6-3,TRBJ2-1,CASSHLTARDEQFF,TGTGCCAGCAGTCACCTAACGGCCCGGGATGAGCAGTTCTTC
TRBD2,once,TRBV7-2,TRBJ2-5,CASSSQSAGGQETQYF,TGTGCCAGCAGCTCCCAATCAGCGGGAGGGCAAGAGACCCAGTACTTC
TRBD1,NA,TRBV27,TRBJ2-1,CASSFRTGYFNEQFF,TGTGCCAGCAGTTTTAGGACAGGCTACTTCAATGAGCAGTTCTTC
NA,few,TRBV7-2,TRBJ2-1,CASSLGRANEQFF,TGTGCCAGCAGCTTAGGTCGGGCCAATGAGCAGTTCTTC
TRBD1,NA,TRBV6-2/TRBV6-3,TRBJ2-1,CASSYEDRVGDNEQFF,TGTGCCAGCAGTTACGAGGACAGGGTGGGGGACAATGAGCAGTTCTTC
NA,NA,TRBV19,TRBJ2-1,CASSGQTHSYNEQFF,TGTGCCAGTTCGGGGCAGACGCACTCCTACAATGAGCAGTTCTTC
TRBD2,medium-sized,TRBV4-2,TRBJ2-3,CASSQTMLAGVGDTQYF,TGTGCCAGCAGCCAAACCATGCTAGCGGGAGTAGGAGATACGCAGTATTTT
TRBD1,NA,TRBV6-5,TRBJ2-7,CASSYSSGGTEQYF,TGTGCCAGCAGTTACTCCTCAGGGGGCACCGAGCAGTACTTC
TRBD2,NA,TRBV10-3,TRBJ2-1,CAISESRGESNEQFF,TGTGCCATCAGTGAGTCGCGGGGGGAATCCAATGAGCAGTTCTTC
TRBD1,NA,TRBV3-1/TRBV3-2,TRBJ1-2,CASSTRTGAKANYGYTF,TGTGCCAGCAGCACCCGGACAGGGGCTAAAGCTAACTATGGCTACACCTTC